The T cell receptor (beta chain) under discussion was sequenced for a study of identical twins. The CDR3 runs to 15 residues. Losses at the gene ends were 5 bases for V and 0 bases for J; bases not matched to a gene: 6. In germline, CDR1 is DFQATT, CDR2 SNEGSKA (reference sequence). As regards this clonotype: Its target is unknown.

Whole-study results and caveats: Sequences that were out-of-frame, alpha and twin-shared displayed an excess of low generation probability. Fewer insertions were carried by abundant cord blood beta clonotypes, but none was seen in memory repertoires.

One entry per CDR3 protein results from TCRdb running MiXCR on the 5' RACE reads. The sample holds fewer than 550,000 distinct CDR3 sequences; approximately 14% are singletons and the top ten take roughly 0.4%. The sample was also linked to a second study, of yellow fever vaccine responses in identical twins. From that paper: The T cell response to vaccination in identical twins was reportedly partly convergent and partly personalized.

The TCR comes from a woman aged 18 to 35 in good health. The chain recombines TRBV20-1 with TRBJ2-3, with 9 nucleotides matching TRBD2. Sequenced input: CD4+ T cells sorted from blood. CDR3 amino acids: CSAVPTSGSTDTQYF. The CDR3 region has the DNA TGCAGTGCTGTACCAACTAGCGGGAGCACAGATACGCAGTATTTT.